Shown below are 10 T cell receptor beta chains from a single sample sequenced in a study of quantifying T cell responses using KT2 cells. Study background: cDNA was made from DNase-treated RNA using alpha and beta constant primers.

Each cDNA got a UMI-containing oligo ligated at its 3' end. An equimolar mix of RC1.1 and RC1.2 primed the beta chain across TRBC1 and TRBC2. A single record per CDR3 protein comes from TCRdb applying MiXCR to the UMI-ligation and nested PCR reads. This sample has approximately 57,000 distinct CDR3 sequences, with 9% to 15% found just once. The material sequenced was PBMCs spiked with cells of the T cell clone KT2. These receptors all stem from a human donor.

This chain links TRBV20-1 with TRBJ1-4; D unclear. V was pared by 8 bases and J by 0 bases, with 13 bases between. The CDR3 sequence is 14 residues long. Germline V lookup: CDR1 DFQATT, CDR2 SNEGSKA (reference sequence). The CDR3 DNA sequence: TGCAGTCCCTACCGGGCCTCAACTAATGAAAAACTGTTTTTT. It codes for CSPYRASTNEKLFF.

The sample holds a few counts of this clonotype. The DNA is omitted, as the CDR3 cannot be located on it reliably, and the CDR3 follows TCRdb's listing. The V gene is TRBV12-3 or TRBV12-4, the J gene TRBJ2-7; TRBD1 is the table's D call and was not checked against the DNA. The CDR3 numbers 12 amino acids, ends counted. CDR3 loop: CASSFGQGNMYF.

This clonotype came up many times. The chain employs TRBV7-6 and TRBJ2-1, with TRBD1 identical over 7 bases. Germline V CDR1 and CDR2: SGHVS, FNYEAQ. Losses at the gene ends were 7 bases for V and 8 bases for J; bases not matched to a gene: 11. The CDR3 extends over 14 amino acids. The CDR3 coding sequence is TGTGCCAGCAAACAGGGGTCCTCTACAGATGAGCAGTTCTTC. It yields the protein CASKQGSSTDEQFF.

In its sample, this clonotype was seen a few times. The genes are TRBV7-9 and TRBJ2-1; TRBD2 matches 9 bases. V was pared by 5 bases and J by 6 bases, with 5 bases of the junction left unmatched. This CDR3 has 14 residues. The germline V gene encodes CDR1 SEHNR and CDR2 FQNEAQ (reference sequence). CDR3 region: CASSTGLAGNEQFF. Written as DNA, the CDR3 is TGTGCCAGCAGCACGGGACTAGCTGGCAATGAGCAGTTCTTC.

The rearrangement joins TRBV7-8 to TRBJ2-1; 11 bases are a match to TRBD2. The CDR3 is 19 residues long. The V and J ends lost 4 bases and 0 bases, in that order; junction bases with no gene match: 11. Germline CDR1 reads SGHVS; CDR2 reads FQNEAQ. As DNA, the CDR3 is TGTGCCAGCAGCTCTTTAGCGGGAGGGAGCCTAAGCTCCTACAATGAGCAGTTCTTC. This encodes CASSSLAGGSLSSYNEQFF.

This clonotype was observed a handful of times. The chain has TRBV12-3 or TRBV12-4 and TRBJ2-5, with D hard to call. Trimming shortened V by 3 bases and J by 1 base, and 6 bases separated the two germline ends. The CDR3 covers 13 residues. The CDR3 sequence is CASSFIPQETQYF. The DNA for the CDR3 is TGTGCCAGCAGTTTTATCCCCCAAGAGACCCAGTACTTC.

The V call is TRBV4-1, the J call TRBJ2-6; either TRBD1 or TRBD2 may supply D (5 bases each). Trimming left V 1 base short and J 0 bases short, with 10 bases between. The CDR3 length is 17 residues. Germline V gives CDR1 MGHRA, CDR2 YSYEKL. The CDR3 loop is CASSQVRGYSGANVLTF. The CDR3 nucleotides read TGCGCCAGCAGCCAAGTGAGGGGATACTCTGGGGCCAACGTCCTGACTTTC.

This clonotype was counted a few times. V and J are TRBV6-5 and TRBJ1-3; D ambiguous. The CDR3 extends over 15 amino acids. Germline V gene sequence: CDR1 MNHEY, CDR2 SVGAGI. The ends were cut back, 5 bases at V and 0 bases at J, with 11 bases in the middle. CDR3 in amino acids: CASSTTASSGNTIYF. The CDR3 DNA sequence: TGTGCCAGCAGTACCACAGCGAGCTCTGGAAACACCATATATTTT.

This chain links TRBV20-1 with TRBJ1-6; a weak D match, TRBD1 (5 bases). The V gene's germline CDR1 is DFQATT and CDR2 SNEGSKA (reference sequence). Trimming took off 6 bases at V and 8 bases at J, with 17 bases between the two ends. The CDR3 runs to 14 residues. The CDR3 reads CSARAQGSDSPLHF. CDR3 in DNA: TGCAGTGCCCGCGCCCAGGGAAGCGATTCACCCCTCCACTTT.

Only a few counts were recorded for this clonotype. The chain uses TRBV20-1 and TRBJ2-7; 10 bases map to TRBD1. The CDR3 is 12 amino acids. Germline V gene data show CDR1 as DFQATT and CDR2 as SNEGSKA (reference sequence). The V gene end was trimmed by 6 bases and the J gene end by 5 bases; junction bases not matched to a gene: 4. The CDR3 nucleotides are TGCAGTGCCGGACAGGGGGGGGACGAGCAGTACTTC. Protein product: CSAGQGGDEQYF.